Below are 5 T cell receptor beta chains sequenced from a single sample in a study of T cells after yellow fever vaccination. Each CDR3 protein gets one entry after TCRdb re-called the 5' RACE reads with MiXCR. The sample has 200,000 to 300,000 distinct CDR3 sequences, around 13% seen once. Source: CD4+ T cells sorted from PBMCs, taken 45 days after the yellow fever booster vaccination. The receptor source for this set is a man aged 30-40 years who received the YFV17D yellow fever vaccine.

This clonotype was seen more than once but under ten times. The CDR3 DNA is TGTGCCAGCAGTTACAGGGGGAGGAGGACAGGCGGTGAAAAACTGTTTTTT. Residues: CASSYRGRRTGGEKLFF. The chain uses TRBV6-5 and TRBJ1-4, with TRBD1 matching 7 bases. The CDR3 loop spans 17 amino acids. The germline CDR1 and CDR2 sequences are MNHEY and SVGAGI. J lost 7 bases, V lost 2 bases, and 13 bases had no gene match.

This clonotype has only a few counts. V usage is TRBV20-1 and J usage is TRBJ2-3; no reliable D call. Trimming removed 1 base at V and 8 bases at J, with 10 bases between. Per germline, CDR1 DFQATT and CDR2 SNEGSKA (reference sequence). The CDR3 sequence is 12 residues long. The CDR3 is CSARGHRSTQYF. The CDR3 DNA sequence: TGCAGTGCTAGAGGGCACCGGAGTACGCAGTATTTT.

The sample holds many counts of this clonotype. The chain joins TRBV28 to TRBJ1-5; TRBD1 matches 10 bases. Germline V lookup: CDR1 MDHEN, CDR2 SYDVKM. The CDR3 spans 14 residues. V was clipped by 5 bases and J by 6 bases; unmatched bases: 4. The CDR3 loop reads CASSPGTGVQPQHF. CDR3 in DNA: TGTGCCAGCAGTCCCGGGACAGGGGTTCAGCCCCAGCATTTT.

J is TRBJ1-3 and V is TRBV20-1; no clear D gene. V gave up 1 base and J gave up 5 bases, with 0 bases separating them. The CDR3 length is 10 residues. Germline-derived CDR1 and CDR2 are DFQATT and SNEGSKA (reference sequence). CDR3 nucleotide sequence: TGCAGTGCTAGAGGAAACACCATATATTTT. This translates into CSARGNTIYF.

The genes are TRBV5-1 and TRBJ1-4, with D unresolved. V lost 5 bases and J 2 bases, leaving 10 bases between the germline ends. Germline-derived CDR1 and CDR2 are SGHRS and YFSETQ. The CDR3 consists of 14 residues. CDR3 in amino acids: CASRTGKTNEKLFF. CDR3 in DNA: TGCGCCAGCAGAACCGGCAAGACTAATGAAAAACTGTTTTTT.